This T cell receptor (beta chain) was captured by sequencing in a study of T cells after yellow fever vaccination. Findings of the study overall: Once the booster was given, most primary-vaccination clones reappeared, at over 95% for CD4 and roughly 85% for CD8. The CD4 and CD8 compartments had a small share of their clonotypes in common.

Per germline, CDR1 KGHDR and CDR2 SFDVKD. This CDR3 has 11 amino acids. Trimming pared 7 bases from V and 9 bases from J, leaving 9 bases between. About this clonotype: Its cognate antigen is unknown.

MiXCR, applied by TCRdb to the 5' RACE reads, yields one record per CDR3 protein. Of 150,000 to 200,000 distinct CDR3 sequences listed, approximately 10% are singletons. The specimen comprised CD8+ T cells sorted from PBMCs, sampled 15 days after the yellow fever booster vaccination. The TCR sequence derives from a man between 18 and 35 years old who received the YFV17D yellow fever vaccine. The genes are TRBV24-1 and TRBJ1-5; D is unclear. The CDR3 is CATSQRGPQHF. In DNA, the CDR3 is TGTGCCACCAGCCAACGGGGGCCCCAGCATTTT.